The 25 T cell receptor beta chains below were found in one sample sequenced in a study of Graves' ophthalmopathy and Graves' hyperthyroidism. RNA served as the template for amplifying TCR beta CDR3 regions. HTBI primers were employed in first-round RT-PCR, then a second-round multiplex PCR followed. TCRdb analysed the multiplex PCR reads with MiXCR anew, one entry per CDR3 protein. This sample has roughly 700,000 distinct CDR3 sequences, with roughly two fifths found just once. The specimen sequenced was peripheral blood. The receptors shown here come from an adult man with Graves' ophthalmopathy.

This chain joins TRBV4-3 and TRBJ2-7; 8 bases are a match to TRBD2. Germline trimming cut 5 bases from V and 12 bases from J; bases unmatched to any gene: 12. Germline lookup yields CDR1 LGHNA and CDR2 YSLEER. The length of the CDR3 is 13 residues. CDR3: CASSYYERETLYF. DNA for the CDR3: TGCGCCAGCAGCTATTACGAGCGGGAGACTCTGTACTTC.

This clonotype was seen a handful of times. The CDR3 reads CASRERSEAFF. The CDR3, as DNA: TGTGCCAGCAGGGAAAGATCGGAAGCTTTCTTT. The chain has TRBV6-5 and TRBJ1-1; D unresolved. Germline CDR1 reads MNHEY; CDR2 reads SVGAGI. With 6 bases removed from V and 8 bases from J, the gap between germline ends came to 10 bases. This CDR3 spans 11 amino acids.

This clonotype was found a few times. CDR3 region: CASSDRDRGGNYGYTF. The CDR3 DNA follows: TGTGCCAGCAGCGACCGGGACAGGGGTGGTAACTATGGCTACACCTTC. The chain has TRBV24-1 and TRBJ1-2; 10 bases agree with TRBD1. The CDR3 covers 16 residues. The ends lost 11 bases at V and 1 base at J; junction bases unmatched: 12. The germline V gene encodes CDR1 KGHDR and CDR2 SFDVKD.

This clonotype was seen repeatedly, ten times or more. CDR3 nucleotide sequence: TGTGCCAGCAGCGTGACCGGGACAGGGATGGACTATGGCTACACCTTC. Translation gives CASSVTGTGMDYGYTF. The V gene is TRBV13, the J gene TRBJ1-2; 9 bases line up with TRBD1. Germline CDR1 and CDR2: PRHDT and FYEKMQ (reference sequence). The CDR3 sequence is 16 residues long. The V gene end was trimmed by 5 bases and the J gene end by 3 bases; junction bases not matched to a gene: 10.

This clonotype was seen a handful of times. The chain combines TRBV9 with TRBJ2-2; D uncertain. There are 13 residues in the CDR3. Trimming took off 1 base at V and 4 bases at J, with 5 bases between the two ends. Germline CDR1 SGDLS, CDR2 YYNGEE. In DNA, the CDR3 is TGTGCCAGCAGCGTATCCATCACCGGGGAGCTGTTTTTT. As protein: CASSVSITGELFF.

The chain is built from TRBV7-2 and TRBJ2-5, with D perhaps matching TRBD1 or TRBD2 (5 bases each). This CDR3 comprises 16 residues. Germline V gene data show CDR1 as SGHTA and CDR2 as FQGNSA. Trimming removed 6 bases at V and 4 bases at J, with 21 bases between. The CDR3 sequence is CASSSLLAGGGETQYF. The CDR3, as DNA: TGTGCCAGCAGTAGTCTTTTGGCGGGTGGGGGAGAGACCCAGTACTTC.

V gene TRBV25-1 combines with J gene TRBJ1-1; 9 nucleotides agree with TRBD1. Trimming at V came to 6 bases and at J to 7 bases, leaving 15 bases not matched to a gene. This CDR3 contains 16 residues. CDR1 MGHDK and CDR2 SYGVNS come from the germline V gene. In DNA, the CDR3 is TGTGCCAGCAGCCAACTCCGGACAGGGGACATAGATGAAGCTTTCTTT. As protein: CASSQLRTGDIDEAFF.

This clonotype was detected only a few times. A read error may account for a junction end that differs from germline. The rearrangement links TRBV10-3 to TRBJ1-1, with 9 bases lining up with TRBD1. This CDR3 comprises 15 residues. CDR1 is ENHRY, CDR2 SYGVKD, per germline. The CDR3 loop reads CASSYTDRGNTEAFF. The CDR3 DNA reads TGTGCCAGCAGTTATACGGACAGGGGGAACACTGAAGCTTTCTTT.

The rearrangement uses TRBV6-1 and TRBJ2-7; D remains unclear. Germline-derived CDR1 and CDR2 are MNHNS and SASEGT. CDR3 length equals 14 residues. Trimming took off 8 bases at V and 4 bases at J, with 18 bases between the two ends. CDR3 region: CASRFAEGRYEQYF. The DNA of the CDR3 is TGTGCCAGCCGCTTTGCGGAAGGTCGGTACGAGCAGTACTTC.

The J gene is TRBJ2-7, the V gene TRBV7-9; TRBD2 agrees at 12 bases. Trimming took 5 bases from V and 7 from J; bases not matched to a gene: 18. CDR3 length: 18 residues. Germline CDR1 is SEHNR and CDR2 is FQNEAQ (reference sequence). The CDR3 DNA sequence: TGTGCCAGCAGCCTTGGCCCGCCTCGTCTAGCGGGAGGGTCTGAGCAGTACTTC. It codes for CASSLGPPRLAGGSEQYF.

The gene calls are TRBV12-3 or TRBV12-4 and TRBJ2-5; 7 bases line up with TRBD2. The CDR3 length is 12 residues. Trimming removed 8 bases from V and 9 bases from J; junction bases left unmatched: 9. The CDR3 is CASHEGREAQYF. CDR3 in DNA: TGTGCCAGCCACGAGGGGAGGGAGGCCCAGTACTTC.

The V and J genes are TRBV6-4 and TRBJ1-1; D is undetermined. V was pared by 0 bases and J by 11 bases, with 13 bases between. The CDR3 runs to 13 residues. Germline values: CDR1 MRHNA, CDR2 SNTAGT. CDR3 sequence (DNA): TGTGCCAGCAGTGACTCCCCCGGGGTCGTGGCTTTCTTT. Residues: CASSDSPGVVAFF.

The CDR3 DNA reads as TGTGCCACCAGCAGAGTGACTAGCGGGGGGCTAGAAGAGACCCAGTACTTC. This translates into CATSRVTSGGLEETQYF. The rearrangement joins TRBV15 to TRBJ2-5, with 13 bases that match TRBD2. The CDR3 is made up of 17 amino acids. The trim removed 1 base at V and 3 bases at J, leaving 5 bases unmatched. The germline V gene has CDR1 LNHNV and CDR2 YYDKDF (reference sequence).

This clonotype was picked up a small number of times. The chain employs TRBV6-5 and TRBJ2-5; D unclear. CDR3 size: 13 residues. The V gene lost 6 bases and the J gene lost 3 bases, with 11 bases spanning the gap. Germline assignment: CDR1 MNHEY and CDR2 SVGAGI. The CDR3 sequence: CASRHQHKETQYF. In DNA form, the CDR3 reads TGTGCCAGCAGACATCAGCACAAAGAGACCCAGTACTTC.

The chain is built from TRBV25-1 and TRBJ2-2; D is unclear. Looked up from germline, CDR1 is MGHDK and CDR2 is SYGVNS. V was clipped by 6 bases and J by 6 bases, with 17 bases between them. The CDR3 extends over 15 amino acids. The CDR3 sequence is CASSSLYRRAGELFF. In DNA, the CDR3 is TGTGCCAGCAGCTCCTTATATAGAAGAGCCGGGGAGCTGTTTTTT.

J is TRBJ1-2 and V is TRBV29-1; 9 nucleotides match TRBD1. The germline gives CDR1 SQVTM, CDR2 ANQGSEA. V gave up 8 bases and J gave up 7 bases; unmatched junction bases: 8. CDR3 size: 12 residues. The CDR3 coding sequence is TGCAGCTTCAAACAGGGGGCTGGTGGCTACACCTTC. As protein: CSFKQGAGGYTF.

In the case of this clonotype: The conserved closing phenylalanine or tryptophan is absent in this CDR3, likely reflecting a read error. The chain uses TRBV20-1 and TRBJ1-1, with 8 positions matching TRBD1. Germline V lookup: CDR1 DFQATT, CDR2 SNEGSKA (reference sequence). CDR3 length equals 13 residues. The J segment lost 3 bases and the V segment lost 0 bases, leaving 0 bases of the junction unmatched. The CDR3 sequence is CSAREDRDTEAFL. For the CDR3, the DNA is TGCAGTGCTAGAGAGGACAGGGACACTGAAGCTTTCCTT.

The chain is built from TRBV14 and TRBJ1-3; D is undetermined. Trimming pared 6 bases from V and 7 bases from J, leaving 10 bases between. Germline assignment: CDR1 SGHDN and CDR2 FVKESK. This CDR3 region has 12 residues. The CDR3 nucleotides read TGTGCCAGCAGGTCTGGACGGAACACCATATATTTT. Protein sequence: CASRSGRNTIYF.

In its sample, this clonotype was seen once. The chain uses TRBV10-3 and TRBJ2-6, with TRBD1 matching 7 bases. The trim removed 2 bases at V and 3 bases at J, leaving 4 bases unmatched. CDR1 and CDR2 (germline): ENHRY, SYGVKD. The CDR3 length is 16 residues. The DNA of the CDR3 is TGTGCCATCAGTGAGAGAGGGGGCGGTGGGGCCAACGTCCTGACTTTC. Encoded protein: CAISERGGGGANVLTF.

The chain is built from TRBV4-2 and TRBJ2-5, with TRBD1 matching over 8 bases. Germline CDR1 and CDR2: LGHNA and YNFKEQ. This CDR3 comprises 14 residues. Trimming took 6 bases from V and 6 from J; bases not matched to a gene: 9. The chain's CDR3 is CASSTRTGLQTQYF. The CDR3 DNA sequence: TGTGCCAGCAGTACCCGGACAGGGCTGCAGACCCAGTACTTC.

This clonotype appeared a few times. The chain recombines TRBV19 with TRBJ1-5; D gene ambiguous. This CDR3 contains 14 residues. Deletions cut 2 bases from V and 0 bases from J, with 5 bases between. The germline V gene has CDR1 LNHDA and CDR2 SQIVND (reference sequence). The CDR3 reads CASSIQISNQPQHF. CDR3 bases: TGTGCCAGTAGTATACAAATTAGCAATCAGCCCCAGCATTTT.

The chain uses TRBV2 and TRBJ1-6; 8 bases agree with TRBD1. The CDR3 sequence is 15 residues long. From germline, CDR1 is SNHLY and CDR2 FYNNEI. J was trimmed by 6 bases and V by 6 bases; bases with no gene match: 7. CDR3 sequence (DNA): TGTGCCAGCAGCCCCCAACAGGGGGGTAATTCACCCCTCCACTTT. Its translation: CASSPQQGGNSPLHF.

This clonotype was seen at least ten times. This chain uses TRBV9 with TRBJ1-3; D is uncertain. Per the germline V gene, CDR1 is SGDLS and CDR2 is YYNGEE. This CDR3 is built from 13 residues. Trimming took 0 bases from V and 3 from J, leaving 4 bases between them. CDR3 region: CASSVAGGNTIYF. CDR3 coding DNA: TGTGCCAGCAGCGTAGCCGGTGGAAACACCATATATTTT.

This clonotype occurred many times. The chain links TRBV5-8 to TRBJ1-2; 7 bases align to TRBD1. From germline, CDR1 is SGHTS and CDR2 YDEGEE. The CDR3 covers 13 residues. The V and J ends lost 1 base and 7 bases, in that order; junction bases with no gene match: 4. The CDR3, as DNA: TGTGCCAGCAGCTTGACAGGGGAGGGTGGCTACACCTTC. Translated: CASSLTGEGGYTF.

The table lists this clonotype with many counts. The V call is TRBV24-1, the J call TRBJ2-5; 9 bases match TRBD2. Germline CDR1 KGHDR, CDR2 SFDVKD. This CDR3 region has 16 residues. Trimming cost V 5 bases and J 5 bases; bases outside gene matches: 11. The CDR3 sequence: CATSGASGTDLETQYF. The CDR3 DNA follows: TGTGCCACCAGTGGCGCTAGCGGGACAGATTTGGAGACCCAGTACTTC.